The rows below give T cell receptor beta chains drawn from one sample of a study of blood T cell repertoires in COVID-19. Some clones are missing from TCRdb's copy, which holds only in-frame ones; the method was immunoSEQ multiplex PCR. In the table there are roughly 40,000 clones, approximately 86% of which are singletons. Sequencing was performed on peripheral blood. These receptors were taken from a human donor in a cohort sampled during active COVID-19. Both conserved end residues are part of each CDR3. The D gene is left open where the match is weak. For some rows the clone size is stated as once, few or many, or as a class when expanded; others skip it.

clone size	V gene	J gene	CDR3 length	D gene	CDR3 protein	CDR3 DNA
.	TRBV6-2/TRBV6-3	TRBJ1-5	15	.	CASSPDRISNQPQHF	TGTGCCAGCAGTCCCGACAGAATTAGCAATCAGCCCCAGCATTTT
.	TRBV10-3	TRBJ2-3	16	TRBD2	CAISKGLAGYTDTQYF	TGTGCCATCAGTAAAGGACTAGCGGGGTACACAGATACGCAGTATTTT
.	TRBV6-1	TRBJ1-3	14	.	CASSENAYGNTIYF	TGTGCCAGCAGTGAAAATGCCTACGGAAACACCATATATTTT
.	TRBV5-1	TRBJ2-6	18	.	CASSLVGLRGSGANVLTF	TGCGCCAGCAGCTTGGTTGGCCTCCGGGGCTCTGGGGCCAACGTCCTGACTTTC
once	TRBV7-2	TRBJ2-2	16	TRBD2	CASSLAASGSTGELFF	TGTGCCAGCAGCTTAGCGGCTAGCGGTTCCACCGGGGAGCTGTTTTTT
.	TRBV7-9	TRBJ1-3	16	.	CASSLALQSSGNTIYF	TGTGCCAGCAGCTTAGCCCTACAGTCCTCTGGAAACACCATATATTTT
.	TRBV11-1	TRBJ1-6	15	TRBD1	CASSLAGTGGTPLHF	TGTGCCAGCAGCTTGGCCGGGACAGGGGGTACACCCCTCCACTTT
.	TRBV2	TRBJ1-3	15	.	CASSTTGISGNTIYF	TGTGCCAGCAGTACGACAGGTATCTCTGGAAACACCATATATTTT
.	TRBV7-9	TRBJ2-1	13	TRBD1	CASSRDRPNEQFF	TGTGCCAGCAGCCGGGACAGGCCCAATGAGCAGTTCTTC
.	TRBV4-1	TRBJ2-1	13	TRBD2	CASSQDRTSEQFF	TGCGCCAGCAGCCAAGATCGGACTAGTGAGCAGTTCTTC
.	TRBV7-9	TRBJ1-4	16	TRBD1	CASSPSGTGLNEKLFF	TGTGCCAGCAGCCCGAGTGGGACAGGTCTTAATGAAAAACTGTTTTTT
.	TRBV9	TRBJ1-5	15	.	CASSVHGTPDQPQHF	TGTGCCAGCAGCGTGCACGGGACTCCCGATCAGCCCCAGCATTTT
.	TRBV5-1	TRBJ1-4	15	TRBD1	CASSLEGRGREKLFF	TGCGCCAGCAGCTTGGAGGGCAGGGGGCGTGAAAAACTGTTTTTT
few	TRBV2	TRBJ2-7	15	TRBD1	CASRIQPGQGNEQYF	TGTGCCAGCAGAATACAACCGGGACAGGGAAACGAGCAGTACTTC
.	TRBV19	TRBJ2-3	15	.	CASRQTGLPGDTQYF	TGTGCCAGTAGGCAAACAGGGCTCCCAGGAGATACGCAGTATTTT
.	TRBV19	TRBJ1-2	13	TRBD1	CASMQGAGYGYTF	TGTGCCAGTATGCAGGGGGCGGGCTATGGCTACACCTTC
.	TRBV28	TRBJ1-1	15	.	CASSLRRVGVTEAFF	TGTGCCAGCAGTTTGAGACGCGTGGGAGTTACTGAAGCTTTCTTT
.	TRBV18	TRBJ2-3	15	.	CASSPVVQPTDTQYF	TGTGCCAGCTCACCTGTCGTACAGCCCACAGATACGCAGTATTTT